These 17 T cell receptor beta chains came from one sample sequenced in a study of blood T cell repertoires in COVID-19. Libraries were prepared by immunoSEQ multiplex PCR; TCRdb keeps only in-frame clonotypes and omits some of them. The sample yields hundreds of thousands of clones, about 85% seen once. Sample: PBMCs or T cells enriched from blood (not recorded which). The source of these receptors is a woman aged 45-59 years who had recovered from COVID-19.

CDR3 amino acids: CASSLPARTGSTDTQYF. CDR3 DNA sequence: TGTGCCAGCAGCTTGCCTGCTCGGACAGGGAGCACAGATACGCAGTATTTT. The chain uses TRBV7-6 and TRBJ2-3; TRBD1 matches 8 bases. CDR1 and CDR2 (germline): SGHVS, FNYEAQ. V trimming: 3 bases; J trimming: 0 bases; junction bases outside the gene matches: 8. The CDR3 has 17 residues.

The CDR3 spells CASSLVRQPTTNEKLFF. CDR3 in DNA: TGTGCCAGCAGCTTGGTGAGACAGCCTACAACTAATGAAAAACTGTTTTTT. This chain uses TRBV5-5 with TRBJ1-4; D is possibly TRBD1 (5 bases). Trimming cost V 0 bases and J 0 bases, with 12 bases left between them. Germline V gene sequence: CDR1 SGHKS, CDR2 YYEKEE (reference sequence). This CDR3 has 17 amino acids. Based on the CDR3 plus reference TRBV5-5 and TRBJ1-4, the full variable domain is DAGVTQSPTHLIKTRGQQVTLRCSPISGHKSVSWYQQVLGQGPQFIFQYYEKEERGRGNFPDRFSARQFPNYSSELNVNALLLGDSALYLCASSLVRQPTTNEKLFFGSGTQLSVL.

The chain joins TRBV3-1 (or the pseudogene TRBV3-2) to TRBJ1-6; the D is unclear. This CDR3 has 17 residues. Germline V gives CDR1 LGHDT, CDR2 YNNKEL (reference sequence). Trimming pared 1 base from V and 1 base from J, leaving 11 bases between. The chain's CDR3 is CASSQGRGRSYNSPLHF. The CDR3 DNA reads as TGTGCCAGCAGCCAAGGTCGGGGAAGGTCCTATAATTCACCCCTCCACTTT.

V gene TRBV7-2 combines with J gene TRBJ1-1, with D possibly matching TRBD1 (5 bases). The V end lost 4 bases, the J end lost 4 bases, and 13 bases lay between the germline ends. Germline values: CDR1 SGHTA, CDR2 FQGNSA. The CDR3 totals 14 residues. CDR3 sequence: CASSSSPGGTEAFF. The CDR3 DNA sequence: TGTGCCAGCAGCTCTAGCCCGGGGGGCACTGAAGCTTTCTTT.

J is TRBJ1-1 and V is TRBV14; TRBD1 matches at 7 bases. The germline gives CDR1 SGHDN, CDR2 FVKESK. There are 16 residues in the CDR3. V lost 1 base, J lost 3 bases, and 8 bases stayed unmatched. The CDR3 DNA reads TGTGCCAGCAGCCAAGTCCTAGGACAGGCCTACACTGAAGCTTTCTTT. It translates to CASSQVLGQAYTEAFF.

A few counts support this clone. The chain joins TRBV5-1 to TRBJ1-2, with no clear D. From germline, CDR1 is SGHRS and CDR2 YFSETQ. V shed 4 bases and J shed 8 bases, with 27 bases lying between them. The CDR3 is 17 residues long. The CDR3 here is CASSLDGDGVTSGGYTF. The DNA for the CDR3 is TGCGCCAGCAGCCTGGACGGAGACGGGGTAACGTCTGGCGGCTACACCTTC.

The CDR3 DNA reads as TGTGCCAGCAGCCCACTAGACTCCTACGAGCAGTACTTC. Protein sequence: CASSPLDSYEQYF. The gene calls are TRBV12-3 or TRBV12-4 and TRBJ2-7; a weak D match, TRBD2 (5 bases). This CDR3 has 13 residues. V was cut by 6 bases and J by 0 bases, with 9 bases left in between.

The rearrangement uses TRBV4-3 and TRBJ2-1; 11 nucleotides agree with TRBD2. Trimming removed 0 bases from V and 2 bases from J; junction bases left unmatched: 9. This CDR3 has 19 amino acids. Germline V CDR1 and CDR2: LGHNA, YSLEER. The CDR3, as DNA: TGCGCCAGCAGCCAAGATAGGCCACCTAGCGGGAGGACCTACAATGAGCAGTTCTTC. Translation gives CASSQDRPPSGRTYNEQFF.

A few counts support this clone. CDR3 sequence: CASSQRERYEQYF. Written as DNA, the CDR3 is TGTGCCAGCAGCCAACGGGAGCGGTACGAGCAGTACTTC. The chain joins TRBV3-1 (or the pseudogene TRBV3-2) to TRBJ2-7; possibly TRBD2 for D (6 bases). V gave up 2 bases and J gave up 4 bases, with 9 bases separating them. CDR1 and CDR2 from the germline V gene are LGHDT and YNNKEL (reference sequence). CDR3 size: 13 residues.

The gene calls are TRBV3-1 (or the pseudogene TRBV3-2) and TRBJ2-7, with a possible D match to TRBD1 (6 bases). The CDR3 runs to 14 residues. The V gene lost 3 bases and the J gene lost 4 bases, with 13 bases spanning the gap. Germline V gene lookup returns CDR1 LGHDT and CDR2 YNNKEL (reference sequence). The CDR3 sequence: CASSQATRGYEQYF. Here the CDR3 DNA reads TGTGCCAGCAGCCAGGCCACCAGGGGATACGAGCAGTACTTC.

V and J are TRBV19 and TRBJ1-2, with D uncertain. Germline CDR1 is LNHDA and CDR2 is SQIVND (reference sequence). This CDR3 spans 13 amino acids. V lost 5 bases and J lost 2, with 9 bases in between. The CDR3 DNA follows: TGTGCCAGTAGTCCTAGGATGAACTATGGCTACACCTTC. Translated: CASSPRMNYGYTF.

This clone was picked up one time. V usage is TRBV4-2 and J usage is TRBJ1-1, with TRBD1 as a possible D gene (6 bases). CDR1 and CDR2 from the germline V gene are LGHNA and YNFKEQ. CDR3 size: 14 residues. V lost 1 base, J lost 4 bases, and 10 bases lay in between. The CDR3 sequence: CASSQGQAFTEAFF. CDR3 DNA: TGTGCCAGCAGCCAAGGACAGGCATTCACTGAAGCTTTCTTT.

This chain connects TRBV15 to TRBJ2-7; D uncertain. This CDR3 is 13 amino acids long. Per germline, CDR1 LNHNV and CDR2 YYDKDF (reference sequence). V lost 0 bases to trimming and J lost 4 bases, with 7 bases between them. In DNA, the CDR3 is TGTGCCACCAGCAGAGATCAGTCTTACGAGCAGTACTTC. It encodes CATSRDQSYEQYF.

The chain couples TRBV19 to TRBJ1-6; 7 bases are a match to TRBD1. The germline V gene encodes CDR1 LNHDA and CDR2 SQIVND (reference sequence). V trimming: 9 bases; J trimming: 5 bases; junction bases outside the gene matches: 7. The length of the CDR3 is 14 residues. CDR3 sequence: CASSGGSNNSPLHF. Written as DNA, the CDR3 is TGTGCCAGCTCAGGGGGAAGTAATAATTCACCCCTCCACTTT. The entire variable domain, with the rest obtained from reference TRBV19 and TRBJ1-6, is as follows: DGGITQSPKYLFRKEGQNVTLSCEQNLNHDAMYWYRQDPGQGLRLIYYSQIVNDFQKGDIAEGYSVSREKKESFPLTVTSAQKNPTAFYLCASSGGSNNSPLHFGNGTRLTVT.

This clone was found a few times. The chain recombines TRBV7-2 with TRBJ2-1; 11 bases fit TRBD2. J was trimmed by 10 bases and V by 5 bases; bases with no gene match: 13. The length of the CDR3 is 16 residues. Per the germline V gene, CDR1 is SGHTA and CDR2 is FQGNSA. DNA of the CDR3: TGTGCCAGCAGCCACTCCGGACTAGCGGGTCTTCGGGAGCAGTTCTTC. Protein sequence: CASSHSGLAGLREQFF.

This rearrangement joins TRBV4-3 to TRBJ2-2; D might be TRBD1 (6 bases). V was shortened by 5 bases and J by 0 bases, with 13 bases between the two germline ends. The V gene's germline CDR1 is LGHNA and CDR2 YSLEER. The CDR3 consists of 16 residues. In nucleotides, the CDR3 is TGCGCCAGCAGCATCCTAACAGGGTCGAACACCGGGGAGCTGTTTTTT. Protein product: CASSILTGSNTGELFF.

This chain joins TRBV11-3 and TRBJ2-7; weak D call: TRBD2 (5 bases). Germline assignment: CDR1 SGHNT and CDR2 YENEEA. V was cut by 1 base and J by 2 bases, with 12 bases left in between. The CDR3 is 15 amino acids. DNA for the CDR3: TGTGCCAGCAGCTTAGGACCTAGCAAGACCTACGAGCAGTACTTC. Its protein product is CASSLGPSKTYEQYF. Combining the CDR3 with reference TRBV11-3 and TRBJ2-7 gives the whole variable domain EAGVVQSPRYKIIEKKQPVAFWCNPISGHNTLYWYLQNLGQGPELLIRYENEEAVDDSQLPKDRFSAERLKGVDSTLKIQPAELGDSAVYLCASSLGPSKTYEQYFGPGTRLTVT.